Given below is one TCR beta chain in context. Profiling relied on immunoSEQ multiplex PCR, and the TCRdb table lists in-frame clones only, not all of them. The repertoire has roughly 190,000 clones, less than 90% of them found once; the top ten carry approximately 10%. This specimen comes from a study of blood T cell repertoires in COVID-19. The wider study: Samples of COVID-19 (acute and convalescent) were obtained from the United States, Italy and Spain.

This CDR3 comprises 15 residues. V lost 0 bases and J lost 6; bases outside the gene matches: 7. Germline assignment: CDR1 SGDLS and CDR2 YYNGEE. This sequence was found in an older woman with COVID-19, enrolled during active disease. This chain connects TRBV9 to TRBJ1-1; 8 positions match TRBD1. Sequenced material: peripheral blood. CDR3 amino acids: CASSVGGQGAAEAFF. The CDR3 DNA is TGTGCCAGCAGCGTAGGAGGACAGGGAGCGGCTGAAGCTTTCTTT.